This T cell receptor (beta chain) is from a study of cytomegalovirus exposure and HLA in healthy donors. Broader study findings: TCR beta chain V- and J-gene trimming was linked, in a later analysis, to a missense variant in DCLRE1C.

Germline V gene sequence: CDR1 SGHVS, CDR2 FQNEAQ. The CDR3 length is 15 residues. The V segment lost 1 base and the J segment 5 bases; nucleotides outside the gene matches: 2. Donors were ostensibly healthy at sampling, although undocumented immune exposures were probable. As for this clone: Its antigen is currently unknown.

PCR used 60 Vbeta primers and 13 Jbeta primers. Per the original data handling: Per a later analysis, the number of unique TCR beta chains was about 78 million, of which 10 million to 11 million were shared. Clones were read by immunoSEQ multiplex PCR, and TCRdb kept only the in-frame ones, dropping some. That table is the source of V, J and clone size, and D and trimming were worked out from the DNA. The table shows roughly 120,000 clones, with roughly 80% occurring only once. Sequenced material: PBMCs. The chain combines TRBV7-8 with TRBJ1-4, with 9 bases lining up with TRBD1. This clonotype originated in a woman between 40 and 55 years old in good health and CMV-seropositive. CDR3 DNA sequence: TGTGCCAGCAGCTTAGAGGGACAGGGAAATGAAAAACTGTTTTTT. The encoded protein is CASSLEGQGNEKLFF.